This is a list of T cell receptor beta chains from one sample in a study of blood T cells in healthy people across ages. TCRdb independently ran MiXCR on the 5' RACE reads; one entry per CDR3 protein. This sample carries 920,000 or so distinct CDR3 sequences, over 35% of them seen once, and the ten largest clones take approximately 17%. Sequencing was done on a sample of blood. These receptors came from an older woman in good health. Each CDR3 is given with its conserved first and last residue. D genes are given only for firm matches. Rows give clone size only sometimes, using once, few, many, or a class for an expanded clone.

CDR3: CASSQDPGSALFF
DNA: TGTGCCAGCAGCCAAGATCCGGGGAGCGCGTTGTTCTTC
V: TRBV3-1
length: 13
D: .
J: TRBJ2-1
size: .

CDR3: CASSRDRGPGVPGYTF
DNA: TGTGCCAGCAGCCGGGACAGGGGCCCCGGCGTTCCTGGCTACACCTTC
V: TRBV6-5
length: 16
D: TRBD1
J: TRBJ1-2
size: few

CDR3: CASSDGSEETQYF
DNA: TGCGCCAGCAGTGACGGTAGTGAAGAGACCCAGTACTTC
V: TRBV10-2
length: 13
D: .
J: TRBJ2-5
size: .

CDR3: CASSQGKRSYEQYF
DNA: TGTGCCAGCAGCCAAGGCAAGCGCTCCTACGAGCAGTACTTC
V: TRBV4-2
length: 14
D: .
J: TRBJ2-7
size: .

CDR3: CATKRGRADTGELFF
DNA: TGTGCCACAAAAAGGGGGAGGGCCGACACCGGGGAGCTGTTTTTT
V: TRBV6-1
length: 15
D: .
J: TRBJ2-2
size: once

CDR3: CASSAGLAGVYEQYF
DNA: TGTGCCAGCAGCGCAGGACTAGCGGGAGTTTACGAGCAGTACTTC
V: TRBV12-3/TRBV12-4
length: 15
D: TRBD2
J: TRBJ2-7
size: few

CDR3: CSVVNQETQYF
DNA: TGCAGCGTTGTAAACCAAGAGACCCAGTACTTC
V: TRBV29-1
length: 11
D: .
J: TRBJ2-5
size: .

CDR3: CASSESRPEKLFF
DNA: TGTGCCAGCAGTGAAAGTAGGCCCGAAAAACTGTTTTTT
V: TRBV2
length: 13
D: .
J: TRBJ1-4
size: .

CDR3: CAPCPGEKEAFF
DNA: TGTGCCCCCTGTCCGGGCGAAAAAGAAGCTTTCTTT
V: TRBV10-3
length: 12
D: .
J: TRBJ1-1
size: .

CDR3: CASSASETQYF
DNA: TGTGCCAGCAGTGCTAGTGAGACCCAGTACTTC
V: TRBV12-3/TRBV12-4
length: 11
D: .
J: TRBJ2-5
size: .

CDR3: CAREQENQETQYF
DNA: TGTGCCAGGGAACAGGAGAACCAAGAGACCCAGTACTTC
V: TRBV2
length: 13
D: .
J: TRBJ2-5
size: .

CDR3: CASQNKNSYEQYF
DNA: TGTGCCAGTCAAAACAAGAACTCCTACGAGCAGTACTTC
V: TRBV27
length: 13
D: .
J: TRBJ2-7
size: .

CDR3: CSVKDGGTQYF
DNA: TGCAGCGTCAAAGACGGGGGGACCCAGTACTTC
V: TRBV29-1
length: 11
D: .
J: TRBJ2-5
size: few

CDR3: CATSDPDSVPQETQYF
DNA: TGTGCCACCAGTGACCCTGACAGCGTCCCACAAGAGACCCAGTACTTC
V: TRBV24-1
length: 16
D: .
J: TRBJ2-5
size: .

CDR3: CATSPRGETQYF
DNA: TGTGCCACCAGCCCCCGGGGAGAGACCCAGTACTTC
V: TRBV15
length: 12
D: .
J: TRBJ2-5
size: few

CDR3: CASSDIQYF
DNA: TGTGCCAGTTCAGACATTCAGTACTTC
V: TRBV6-1
length: 9
D: .
J: TRBJ2-4
size: .

CDR3: CASSFSLPANSGANVLTF
DNA: TGTGCCAGCAGCTTCTCCTTACCCGCCAACTCTGGGGCCAACGTCCTGACTTTC
V: TRBV11-2
length: 18
D: .
J: TRBJ2-6
size: .

CDR3: CSADVTGVETQYF
DNA: TGCAGTGCTGACGTGACTGGGGTGGAGACCCAGTACTTC
V: TRBV20-1
length: 13
D: .
J: TRBJ2-5
size: .

CDR3: CASSLSPNEQYF
DNA: TGTGCCAGCAGTCTCAGTCCTAATGAGCAGTACTTC
V: TRBV27
length: 12
D: .
J: TRBJ2-5
size: few

CDR3: CASSLGAGGAGANVLTF
DNA: TGTGCCAGCAGTTTAGGGGCCGGGGGAGCTGGGGCCAACGTCCTGACTTTC
V: TRBV12-3/TRBV12-4
length: 17
D: .
J: TRBJ2-6
size: .

CDR3: CASSEAMAGVGNEQFF
DNA: TGTGCCAGCAGTGAAGCGATGGCGGGAGTAGGCAATGAGCAGTTCTTC
V: TRBV2
length: 16
D: TRBD2
J: TRBJ2-1
size: .

CDR3: CASSDAGGRAYNEQFF
DNA: TGTGCCAGCAGTGATGCCGGCGGGAGAGCCTACAATGAGCAGTTCTTC
V: TRBV2
length: 16
D: TRBD2
J: TRBJ2-1
size: few

CDR3: CSVESPQNGLAGYEQYF
DNA: TGCAGCGTTGAAAGCCCACAAAATGGACTAGCGGGGTACGAGCAGTACTTC
V: TRBV29-1
length: 17
D: TRBD2
J: TRBJ2-7
size: few

CDR3: CATRQTANTEAFF
DNA: TGTGCCACCCGACAGACTGCGAACACTGAAGCTTTCTTT
V: TRBV25-1
length: 13
D: .
J: TRBJ1-1
size: .

CDR3: CASRLTGANQPQHF
DNA: TGTGCCAGCAGACTAACAGGGGCCAATCAGCCCCAGCATTTT
V: TRBV12-3/TRBV12-4
length: 14
D: TRBD1
J: TRBJ1-5
size: .

CDR3: CASSVDGTQPEGYTF
DNA: TGTGCCAGCAGCGTAGACGGGACTCAACCCGAGGGCTACACCTTC
V: TRBV9
length: 15
D: .
J: TRBJ1-2
size: .

CDR3: CATSAPPGEGAKNIQYF
DNA: TGTGCCACCAGTGCCCCCCCGGGGGAGGGAGCCAAAAACATTCAGTACTTC
V: TRBV24-1
length: 17
D: TRBD2
J: TRBJ2-4
size: .

CDR3: CAKKASGANVLTF
DNA: TGTGCCAAAAAGGCCTCTGGGGCCAACGTCCTGACTTTC
V: TRBV6-1
length: 13
D: .
J: TRBJ2-6
size: .

CDR3: CASSLKREGGEQYF
DNA: TGTGCCAGCAGCTTAAAGCGGGAGGGGGGCGAGCAGTACTTC
V: TRBV7-9
length: 14
D: TRBD2
J: TRBJ2-7
size: few

CDR3: CASSLRVGTTDTQYF
DNA: TGTGCCAGCAGTTTGAGGGTTGGAACCACAGATACGCAGTATTTT
V: TRBV28
length: 15
D: .
J: TRBJ2-3
size: .

CDR3: CSAKGLQYNEQYF
DNA: TGCAGTGCTAAGGGACTGCAGTACAATGAGCAGTACTTC
V: TRBV20-1
length: 13
D: .
J: TRBJ2-7
size: .

CDR3: CASSPRVSDEQYF
DNA: TGTGCCAGCTCACCAAGGGTTTCGGACGAGCAGTACTTC
V: TRBV18
length: 13
D: .
J: TRBJ2-7
size: .

CDR3: CASSLDTVDGYTF
DNA: TGTGCCAGCAGCTTAGACACGGTAGATGGCTACACCTTC
V: TRBV7-9
length: 13
D: .
J: TRBJ1-2
size: .

CDR3: CASSRGQGGYNELFF
DNA: TGTGCCAGCAGCCGCGGACAGGGGGGATACAATGAGCTGTTCTTC
V: TRBV7-6
length: 15
D: TRBD1
J: TRBJ2-1
size: .

CDR3: CASSAPPNYEQYF
DNA: TGTGCCAGCAGCGCCCCCCCCAACTACGAGCAGTACTTC
V: TRBV21-1
length: 13
D: .
J: TRBJ2-7
size: .

CDR3: CASSRTSGSINEQFF
DNA: TGTGCCAGCAGCCGGACTAGCGGGAGTATAAATGAGCAGTTCTTC
V: TRBV7-2
length: 15
D: TRBD2
J: TRBJ2-1
size: .

CDR3: CASSLKTVSSYNEQFF
DNA: TGTGCCAGCAGTTTAAAGACGGTGAGCTCCTACAATGAGCAGTTCTTC
V: TRBV12-3/TRBV12-4
length: 16
D: .
J: TRBJ2-1
size: few

CDR3: CASSYTGTDNSPLHF
DNA: TGTGCCAGCAGTTACACTGGGACAGATAATTCACCCCTCCACTTT
V: TRBV6-6
length: 15
D: TRBD1
J: TRBJ1-6
size: few

CDR3: CASSVTSGRPNEQFF
DNA: TGTGCCAGCAGCGTTACTAGCGGGAGACCCAATGAGCAGTTCTTC
V: TRBV2
length: 15
D: TRBD2
J: TRBJ2-1
size: .

CDR3: CASSKGQGTVYEQYF
DNA: TGTGCCAGCAGTAAGGGACAGGGGACGGTGTACGAGCAGTACTTC
V: TRBV28
length: 15
D: TRBD1
J: TRBJ2-7
size: few

CDR3: CASSYVGKGYGYTF
DNA: TGTGCCAGCAGTTACGTGGGGAAGGGGTATGGCTACACCTTC
V: TRBV6-5
length: 14
D: .
J: TRBJ1-2
size: .

CDR3: CASSERRRWTEAFF
DNA: TGTGCCAGCAGTGAAAGGCGGAGGTGGACTGAAGCTTTCTTT
V: TRBV2
length: 14
D: .
J: TRBJ1-1
size: .